This TCR beta chain came from a study of cytomegalovirus exposure and HLA in healthy donors. Study overall: Early released data comprised around 80 million unique TCRs from HLA-typed donors. Study findings and constraints: Researchers reported that a few CMV-associated chains were confirmed in vitro as CMV antigen-specific.

As for this clone: Its target is not known.

Trimming removed 6 bases at V and 3 bases at J, with 14 bases between. Germline assignment: CDR1 SGHAT and CDR2 FQNNGV. CDR3 size: 14 residues. With 60 Vbeta and 13 Jbeta primers, the PCR was carried out. The protocol was immunoSEQ multiplex PCR, while the TCRdb copy is restricted to in-frame clones and leaves out a portion. This table holds more than 150,000 clones, 77% found once. The source is a man younger than 30 in good health and CMV-seronegative. This chain uses TRBV11-2 with TRBJ1-1; D remains ambiguous. Sample: PBMCs. Here the CDR3 reads CASRPGVTYTEAFF. CDR3 coding DNA: TGTGCCAGCAGGCCGGGAGTGACTTACACTGAAGCTTTCTTT.